Each of the 10 T cell receptor beta chains below was sequenced from the same sample in a study of T-cell reconstitution after alpha-beta-depleted transplantation in children (dated by TCRdb to the mid-2010s). The library was obtained by PCR. The run used an Illumina HiSeq 2500. To normalize quantification of the TCRbeta repertoire, the TCR libraries were built with molecular barcoding that relied on unique molecular identifiers. TCRdb reanalyzed the raw reads on its own, using fastp at Q25 for trimming and MiXCR for clone calling, and kept in-frame beta chains. Each record represents a unique CDR3 protein, reported with the most common genes and DNA among its rows. The sample contains about 360,000 distinct CDR3 sequences, 13% of them found a single time. The ten top clones hold 3.5% to 4.5% of the sample. The sequenced sample was PBMCs, obtained from the stem cell graft. The receptor set was obtained from a human donor who donated a stem cell graft to a child with Fanconi anemia.

A word on this clonotype: A much more abundant neighbour one base away suggests this may be a read error. Likely a read error: the CDR3 ends without its conserved phenylalanine or tryptophan. V and J are TRBV6-5 and TRBJ1-2, with D unclear. The CDR3 covers 13 residues. The V gene lost 5 bases and the J gene lost 0 bases, with 7 bases spanning the gap. Germline values: CDR1 MNHEY, CDR2 SVGAGI. The CDR3 spells CASSIQPNYGYTC. For the CDR3, the DNA is TGTGCCAGCAGTATACAGCCTAACTATGGCTACACCTGC.

In this sample, this clonotype turned up a few times. The V gene is TRBV24-1, the J gene TRBJ2-1; D is unclear. The CDR3 has 12 residues. Germline CDR1 and CDR2: KGHDR and SFDVKD. V lost 3 bases to trimming and J lost 10 bases, with 9 bases between them. The CDR3 loop reads CATSDIYGEQFF. CDR3 nucleotide sequence: TGTGCCACCAGTGATATATACGGGGAGCAGTTCTTC.

This clonotype was seen only a few times. The V call is TRBV2, the J call TRBJ2-6, with a tentative D call TRBD1 (5 bases). Germline V gene data show CDR1 as SNHLY and CDR2 as FYNNEI. This CDR3 has 15 amino acids. Trimming shortened V by 3 bases and J by 3 bases, and 9 bases separated the two germline ends. CDR3 bases: TGTGCCAGCAGTGATCAGGGTTTTGGGGCCAACGTCCTGACTTTC. Protein sequence: CASSDQGFGANVLTF.

This clonotype was seen a few times. V usage is TRBV28 and J usage is TRBJ2-1; 12 bases agree with TRBD2. Per the germline V gene, CDR1 is MDHEN and CDR2 is SYDVKM. The CDR3 extends over 16 amino acids. The junction had 12 bases not matched to a gene; V was cut back by 5 bases and J by 10 bases. DNA of the CDR3: TGTGCCAGCAGTAACCGACTAGCGGGGGCCTTAAGAGAGCAGTTCTTC. This encodes CASSNRLAGALREQFF.

This clonotype was seen at least ten times. This chain connects TRBV28 to TRBJ1-1; D is unclear. V was shortened by 2 bases and J by 2 bases, with 12 bases between the two germline ends. The CDR3 has 15 amino acids. The germline V gene has CDR1 MDHEN and CDR2 SYDVKM. CDR3 bases: TGTGCCAGCAGTTTAAGTAGGGCCACTAACACTGAAGCTTTCTTT. Translation gives CASSLSRATNTEAFF.

This chain joins TRBV5-1 and TRBJ1-2; TRBD1 agrees at 8 bases. The germline V gene encodes CDR1 SGHRS and CDR2 YFSETQ. The J segment lost 2 bases and the V segment lost 3 bases, leaving 6 bases of the junction unmatched. The CDR3 has 15 amino acids. CDR3 coding DNA: TGCGCCAGCAGCTCCGGACAGGGTGACAACTATGGCTACACCTTC. Encoded protein: CASSSGQGDNYGYTF.

There are many counts of this clonotype. The genes are TRBV6-2 or TRBV6-3 and TRBJ1-2; TRBD1 matches 9 bases. The CDR3 covers 14 residues. Germline V gene sequence: CDR1 MNHEY, CDR2 SVGEGT. Unmatched junction bases numbered 5, after V lost 5 bases and J lost 4 bases. DNA of the CDR3: TGTGCCAGCAGTATAACGGGACAGGGCTATGGCTACACCTTC. Its protein product is CASSITGQGYGYTF.

This clonotype was detected only a few times. This chain connects TRBV6-1 to TRBJ1-5, with D perhaps TRBD1 (6 bases). The V gene lost 6 bases and the J gene lost 1 base, with 13 bases spanning the gap. This CDR3 region has 15 residues. Per the germline V gene, CDR1 is MNHNS and CDR2 is SASEGT. The CDR3 sequence is CASRLGQKSNQPQHF. The CDR3 DNA sequence: TGTGCCAGCAGGTTGGGACAAAAAAGCAATCAGCCCCAGCATTTT.

The J gene is TRBJ2-5, the V gene TRBV5-1; D is unresolved. Germline CDR1 reads SGHRS; CDR2 reads YFSETQ. V dropped 1 base and J dropped 5 bases, with 9 bases sitting between them. The CDR3 covers 13 residues. The CDR3 bases are TGCGCCAGCAGCTTGAGGGTTGAGGAGACCCAGTACTTC. Protein: CASSLRVEETQYF.

The V gene is TRBV29-1, the J gene TRBJ1-1, with D uncertain. The germline V and J ends were trimmed by 6 bases and 5 bases, with 7 bases remaining between them. This CDR3 is 10 amino acids long. Germline loops: CDR1 SQVTM, CDR2 ANQGSEA. Written as DNA, the CDR3 is TGCAGCGTCTACGGAACTGAAGCTTTCTTT. Its protein product is CSVYGTEAFF.